Each of the 27 T cell receptor beta chains below was sequenced from the same sample in a study of HIV-infected children after antiretroviral therapy interruption. Unique molecular identifiers were included in an RNA-based 3' RACE TCR library. TCRdb independently ran MiXCR on the 3' RACE reads; one entry per CDR3 protein. The data hold about 83,000 distinct CDR3 sequences, with roughly 6.4% observed a single time. Treatment in this sample: PENTA 11 planned treatment interruption arm or continuous ART arm. The sample in question was CD45RA+ CD4+ T cells from PBMCs, pooled from several time points, obtained from a donor given antiretroviral therapy, either interrupted or continuous. Subset reported: naive CD4+ CD45RA+ CD45RO- T cells. The origin of the receptors is a pool of human donors with HIV.

This clonotype has just a few counts. The V call is TRBV10-3, the J call TRBJ1-1; D unresolved. Germline CDR1 is ENHRY and CDR2 is SYGVKD. CDR3 size: 12 residues. Deletions cut 6 bases from V and 1 base from J, with 6 bases between. This CDR3 is CAISRQNTEAFF. The CDR3 nucleotides are TGTGCCATCAGCCGGCAGAACACTGAAGCTTTCTTT.

This clonotype appeared many times. The V call is TRBV13, the J call TRBJ1-1, with TRBD1 matching over 8 bases. Germline assignment: CDR1 PRHDT and CDR2 FYEKMQ (reference sequence). The ends lost 3 bases at V and 8 bases at J; junction bases unmatched: 2. The CDR3 totals 12 residues. In DNA form, the CDR3 reads TGTGCCAGCAGCTTCAGGGGGCAGGAAGCTTTCTTT. Protein sequence: CASSFRGQEAFF.

This clonotype was observed many times. This chain connects TRBV28 to TRBJ2-3, with D possibly TRBD1 on 6 matching bases. CDR3 length: 14 amino acids. CDR1 MDHEN and CDR2 SYDVKM come from the germline V gene. The ends were cut back, 5 bases at V and 6 bases at J, with 15 bases in the middle. CDR3 DNA: TGTGCCAGCAGTCGAGACAGGCACAGGGATACGCAGTATTTT. Translation: CASSRDRHRDTQYF.

V is TRBV18 and J is TRBJ2-3, with D maybe TRBD1 (5 bases). The germline V and J ends were trimmed by 1 base and 0 bases, with 11 bases remaining between them. This CDR3 has 16 amino acids. From germline, CDR1 is KGHSH and CDR2 LQKENI. In DNA, the CDR3 is TGTGCCAGCTCACCACAAACAGGATTAAGCACAGATACGCAGTATTTT. Translating gives CASSPQTGLSTDTQYF.

This clonotype was found many times. V and J are TRBV5-1 and TRBJ1-1; the match to TRBD1 covers 8 bases. CDR3 length: 15 amino acids. V dropped 4 bases and J dropped 1; count of bases not matched to a gene: 6. CDR1 is SGHRS, CDR2 YFSETQ, per germline. The DNA for the CDR3 is TGCGCCAGCAGCGGACAGACAGGGGCGAACACTGAAGCTTTCTTT. It codes for CASSGQTGANTEAFF.

This clonotype was recorded a few times. This chain links TRBV5-1 with TRBJ2-2, with 8 bases fitting TRBD2. Germline V lookup: CDR1 SGHRS, CDR2 YFSETQ. This CDR3 has 16 amino acids. Trimming at V came to 4 bases and at J to 0 bases, leaving 5 bases not matched to a gene. The CDR3 DNA sequence: TGCGCCAGCAGCCTCGGACTAGCCTCGAACACCGGGGAGCTGTTTTTT. This translates into CASSLGLASNTGELFF.

The table lists this clonotype with many counts. V usage is TRBV19 and J usage is TRBJ2-7, with 7 bases that match TRBD1. CDR3 length equals 13 residues. CDR1 is LNHDA and CDR2 is SQIVND in the germline V gene (reference sequence). V lost 4 bases, J lost 5 bases, and 5 bases stayed unmatched. CDR3 sequence reads: CASSKRDSHEQYF. For the CDR3, the DNA is TGTGCCAGTAGTAAACGGGACAGCCACGAGCAGTACTTC.

This clonotype was detected ten times or more. The chain links TRBV11-3 to TRBJ2-1, with D possibly matching TRBD2 (5 bases). CDR1 and CDR2 (germline): SGHNT, YENEEA. This CDR3 spans 16 amino acids. V shed 4 bases and J shed 5 bases, with 18 bases lying between them. The CDR3, as DNA: TGTGCCAGCAGCTCTCCGTTGGTAGGACTTAACAATGAGCAGTTCTTC. The encoded protein is CASSSPLVGLNNEQFF.

As to this clonotype: A read error may be the cause here, since a much bigger clone is one base away. The chain joins TRBV7-9 to TRBJ2-2; D is possibly TRBD1 (7 bases). The CDR3 has 15 amino acids. Germline assignment: CDR1 SEHNR and CDR2 FQNEAQ (reference sequence). The chain's CDR3 is CASSWRQGSTGGLFF. The CDR3 bases are TGTGCCAGCAGCTGGAGACAGGGTAGCACCGGGGGGCTGTTTTTT.

This clonotype showed up many times. The rearrangement joins TRBV7-2 to TRBJ2-7; 9 bases fit TRBD2. V lost 2 bases and J lost 3; bases outside the gene matches: 2. The CDR3 runs 14 residues. The V gene's germline CDR1 is SGHTA and CDR2 FQGNSA. The CDR3 DNA sequence: TGTGCCAGCAGCTTACTAGCGGGAAGCTACGAGCAGTACTTC. This encodes CASSLLAGSYEQYF.

This clonotype was recorded a few times. V is TRBV19 and J is TRBJ1-5; D gene ambiguous. Germline lookup yields CDR1 LNHDA and CDR2 SQIVND (reference sequence). The CDR3 is 13 residues long. V was clipped by 3 bases and J by 2 bases, with 5 bases between them. The CDR3 nucleotides are TGTGCCAGTAGTATTCGGGGCAATCAGCCCCAGCATTTT. Its translation: CASSIRGNQPQHF.

The chain employs TRBV5-5 and TRBJ1-3; 8 bases fit TRBD1. The CDR3 loop spans 16 amino acids. Trimming at V came to 1 base and at J to 4 bases, leaving 7 bases not matched to a gene. Germline CDR1 is SGHKS and CDR2 is YYEKEE (reference sequence). The CDR3 DNA is TGTGCCAGCAGCTTGACAAGGACAGGGTCCGGAAACACCATATATTTT. This codes for CASSLTRTGSGNTIYF.

Many counts were recorded for this clonotype. J is TRBJ2-2 and V is TRBV6-6; D is unresolved. Germline loops: CDR1 MNHNY, CDR2 SVGAGI (reference sequence). V lost 4 bases, J lost 1 base, and 7 bases lay in between. The CDR3 length is 14 residues. The CDR3: CASSSPRNTGELFF. The CDR3, as DNA: TGTGCCAGCAGTTCACCACGGAACACCGGGGAGCTGTTTTTT.

The chain couples TRBV5-1 to TRBJ2-5, with 9 positions matching TRBD1. CDR1 and CDR2 (germline): SGHRS, YFSETQ. The CDR3 loop spans 15 amino acids. With V trimmed by 1 base and J by 0 bases, 1 base remained unmatched. The CDR3 spells CASSLWDRDQETQYF. For the CDR3, the DNA is TGCGCCAGCAGCTTGTGGGACAGGGACCAAGAGACCCAGTACTTC.

The sample holds many counts of this clonotype. Mismatch with germline at one junction end may stem from a read error. The chain combines TRBV19 with TRBJ2-4; 10 nucleotides match TRBD1. CDR3 length: 16 amino acids. Germline V CDR1 and CDR2: LNHDA, SQIVND (reference sequence). The CDR3 DNA reads TGTGCCAGCAGTAGCGACAGGGGGCCTAGTCAAAACACCTTGTACTTT. As protein: CASSSDRGPSQNTLYF.

This clonotype was detected a few times. This sequence joins TRBV12-5 and TRBJ1-5; D call uncertain. The germline gives CDR1 LGHNT, CDR2 FRNRAP. The CDR3 runs to 14 residues. Trimming cost V 1 base and J 4 bases, with 8 bases left between them. In DNA form, the CDR3 reads TGTGCTAGTGGTTTGGGCCTTGTAAATCAGCCCCAGCATTTT. This codes for CASGLGLVNQPQHF.

This clonotype has just a few counts. The chain is built from TRBV20-1 and TRBJ2-7; D call uncertain. The CDR3 covers 11 residues. V was pared by 0 bases and J by 3 bases, with 3 bases between. Looked up from germline, CDR1 is DFQATT and CDR2 is SNEGSKA (reference sequence). Here the CDR3 reads CSARENYEQYF. CDR3 nucleotides: TGCAGTGCTAGAGAGAACTACGAGCAGTACTTC.

The rearrangement uses TRBV5-5 and TRBJ2-7; unclear D gene. Trimming left V 0 bases short and J 2 bases short, with 15 bases between. CDR3 size: 16 residues. Germline V gene lookup returns CDR1 SGHKS and CDR2 YYEKEE (reference sequence). The CDR3 loop reads CASSLGHPAFPYEQYF. The CDR3 coding sequence is TGTGCCAGCAGCTTGGGACATCCTGCCTTCCCCTACGAGCAGTACTTC.

This clonotype was detected only once. A read error may explain this, as a much larger clone is one base away. The chain joins TRBV5-1 to TRBJ2-5; a possible D gene is TRBD2 (6 bases). Trimming removed 2 bases at V and 4 bases at J, with 12 bases between. Germline lookup yields CDR1 SGHRS and CDR2 YFSETQ. CDR3 length: 14 residues. DNA for the CDR3: TGCGCCAGCAGCTTCGCGGGGCTGTCAGAGACCCAGTACTTC. Its protein is CASSFAGLSETQYF.

This clonotype was seen at least ten times. The chain couples TRBV7-9 to TRBJ2-7; TRBD1 aligns across 8 bases. Germline-derived CDR1 and CDR2 are SEHNR and FQNEAQ (reference sequence). The CDR3 is 16 amino acids. V was pared by 2 bases and J by 4 bases, with 10 bases of the junction left unmatched. Written as DNA, the CDR3 is TGTGCCAGCAGCTTATTGGAGTCCAGGGGGCAATACGAGCAGTACTTC. Encoded protein: CASSLLESRGQYEQYF.

This clonotype was counted many times. The V gene is TRBV3-1, the J gene TRBJ2-1, with D possibly TRBD2 on 5 matching bases. CDR3 size: 13 residues. Per germline, CDR1 LGHDT and CDR2 YNNKEL (reference sequence). Trimming removed 2 bases at V and 15 bases at J, with 17 bases between. CDR3 DNA: TGTGCCAGCAGCCAACCCCGGCCGGGAAGGCTGTTCTTC. Protein: CASSQPRPGRLFF.

This clonotype was found many times. V is TRBV20-1 and J is TRBJ2-5; a weak D match, TRBD1 (6 bases). V was trimmed by 2 bases and J by 4 bases, leaving 17 bases between them. The CDR3 is 15 amino acids. Germline CDR1 and CDR2: DFQATT and SNEGSKA (reference sequence). CDR3 region: CSARKGRRGGETQYF. The CDR3 coding sequence is TGCAGTGCTAGAAAAGGGCGCCGAGGGGGAGAGACCCAGTACTTC.

Only a few counts were recorded for this clonotype. The chain couples TRBV15 to TRBJ1-5; D is uncertain. Germline V CDR1 and CDR2: LNHNV, YYDKDF (reference sequence). V was clipped by 0 bases and J by 9 bases, with 12 bases between them. The CDR3 is made up of 14 amino acids. CDR3 nucleotides: TGTGCCACCAGCAGAGATCTGCAGCCCGGGCCCCAGCATTTT. This sequence encodes CATSRDLQPGPQHF.

Ten or more counts support this clonotype. The chain is built from TRBV11-2 and TRBJ1-1; no firm D call. The CDR3 covers 16 residues. Per germline, CDR1 SGHAT and CDR2 FQNNGV. V shed 2 bases and J shed 4 bases, with 17 bases lying between them. CDR3 in DNA: TGTGCCAGCAGCTTATACGTTGGGGAGGCGGCCACTGAAGCTTTCTTT. Protein product: CASSLYVGEAATEAFF.

This clonotype was detected ten times or more. The V and J genes are TRBV19 and TRBJ2-6; D ambiguous. V lost 1 base and J 0 bases, leaving 7 bases between the germline ends. Germline-derived CDR1 and CDR2 are LNHDA and SQIVND (reference sequence). The CDR3 contains 16 residues. The CDR3 is CASSIAASSGANVLTF. The CDR3 region has the DNA TGTGCCAGTAGTATAGCGGCCTCCTCTGGGGCCAACGTCCTGACTTTC. The full variable domain, with the rest looked up from reference TRBV19 and TRBJ2-6, is DGGITQSPKYLFRKEGQNVTLSCEQNLNHDAMYWYRQDPGQGLRLIYYSQIVNDFQKGDIAEGYSVSREKKESFPLTVTSAQKNPTAFYLCASSIAASSGANVLTFGAGSRLTVL.

This clonotype was seen repeatedly, ten times or more. The chain uses TRBV4-2 and TRBJ1-2; the D gene is possibly TRBD1 (6 bases). Germline assignment: CDR1 LGHNA and CDR2 YNFKEQ. Trimming left V 0 bases short and J 3 bases short, with 8 bases between. The CDR3 contains 14 residues. This CDR3 is CASSQEQGDYGYTF. CDR3 nucleotides: TGTGCCAGCAGCCAAGAACAGGGAGACTATGGCTACACCTTC.

This clonotype was picked up many times. The chain combines TRBV20-1 with TRBJ1-6; D gene uncertain. Germline lookup yields CDR1 DFQATT and CDR2 SNEGSKA (reference sequence). The V end lost 6 bases, the J end lost 0 bases, and 6 bases lay between the germline ends. CDR3 length: 13 amino acids. The CDR3 is CSATSSYNSPLHF. CDR3 coding DNA: TGCAGTGCAACGAGCTCCTATAATTCACCCCTCCACTTT.